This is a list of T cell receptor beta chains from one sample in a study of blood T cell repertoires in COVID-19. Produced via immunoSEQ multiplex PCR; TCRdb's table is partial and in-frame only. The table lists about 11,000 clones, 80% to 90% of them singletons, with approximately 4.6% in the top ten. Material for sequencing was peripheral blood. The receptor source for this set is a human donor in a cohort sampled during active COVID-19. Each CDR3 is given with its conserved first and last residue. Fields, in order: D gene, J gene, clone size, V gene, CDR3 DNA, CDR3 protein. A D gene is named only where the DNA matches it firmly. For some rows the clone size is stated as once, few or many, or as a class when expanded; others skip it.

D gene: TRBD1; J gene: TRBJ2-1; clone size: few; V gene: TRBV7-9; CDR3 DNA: TGTGCCAGCAGCCCTCAGGGGGCAAACAATGAGCAGTTCTTC; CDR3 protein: CASSPQGANNEQFF
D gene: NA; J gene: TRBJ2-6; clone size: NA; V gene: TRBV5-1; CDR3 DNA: TGCGCCAGCAGCTTCTACCGGGACACTGGGGCCAACGTCCTGACTTTC; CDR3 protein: CASSFYRDTGANVLTF
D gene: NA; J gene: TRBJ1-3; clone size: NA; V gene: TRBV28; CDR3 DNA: TGTGCCAGCAGTTCGTCCCTCCTTCGCTCTGGAAACACCATATATTTT; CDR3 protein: CASSSSLLRSGNTIYF
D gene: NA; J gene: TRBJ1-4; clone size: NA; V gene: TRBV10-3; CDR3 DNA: TGTGCCATCAGCGAGGCGGGGGCAGGGGAGGAAAAACTGTTTTTT; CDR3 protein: CAISEAGAGEEKLFF
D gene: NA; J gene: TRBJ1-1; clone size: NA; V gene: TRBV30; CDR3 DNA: TGTGCCTGGAGAAAGGGGTCAAACACTGAAGCTTTCTTT; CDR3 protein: CAWRKGSNTEAFF
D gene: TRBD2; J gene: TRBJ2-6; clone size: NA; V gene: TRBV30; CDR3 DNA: TGTGCCTGGAGTGGAGTAGCGGGAGGCTCTGGGGCCAACGTCCTGACTTTC; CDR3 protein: CAWSGVAGGSGANVLTF
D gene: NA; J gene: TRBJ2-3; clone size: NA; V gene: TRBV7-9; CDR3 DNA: TGTGCCAGCAGTTCCCTCATGGTGGGAGTAAGCACAGATACGCAGTATTTT; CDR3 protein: CASSSLMVGVSTDTQYF
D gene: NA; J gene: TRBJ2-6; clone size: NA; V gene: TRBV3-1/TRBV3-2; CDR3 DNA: TGTGCCAGCAGCCAAGATCGTGGAACTCTGAGGTCTGGGGCCAACGTCCTGACTTTC; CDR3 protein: CASSQDRGTLRSGANVLTF
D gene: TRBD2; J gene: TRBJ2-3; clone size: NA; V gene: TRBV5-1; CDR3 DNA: TGCGCCAGCAGCTTGGCACTAGCGGGAGGGAAAGGAGATACGCAGTATTTT; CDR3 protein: CASSLALAGGKGDTQYF
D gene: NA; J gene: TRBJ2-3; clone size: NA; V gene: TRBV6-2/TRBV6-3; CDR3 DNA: TGTGCCAGCAGTTACGGCATCGCTCGCACAGATACGCAGTATTTT; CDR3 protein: CASSYGIARTDTQYF
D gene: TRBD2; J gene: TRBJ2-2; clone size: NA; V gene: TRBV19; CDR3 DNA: TGTGCCAGTACCCATAGCGGGAGGATTCCCACCGGGGAGCTGTTTTTT; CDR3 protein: CASTHSGRIPTGELFF
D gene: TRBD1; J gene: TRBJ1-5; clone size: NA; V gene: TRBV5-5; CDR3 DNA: TGTGCCAGCAGCCGGACAGGGAATCAGCCCCAGCATTTT; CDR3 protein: CASSRTGNQPQHF
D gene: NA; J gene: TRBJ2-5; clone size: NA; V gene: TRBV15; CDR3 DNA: TGTGCCACCAGCGTCCGGAGCGGAGGGCAAGAGACCCAGTACTTC; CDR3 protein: CATSVRSGGQETQYF
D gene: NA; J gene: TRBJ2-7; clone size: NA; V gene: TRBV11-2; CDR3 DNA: TGTGCCAGCAGCTTGGCGCGGAGCTCCTACGAGCAGTACTTC; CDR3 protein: CASSLARSSYEQYF
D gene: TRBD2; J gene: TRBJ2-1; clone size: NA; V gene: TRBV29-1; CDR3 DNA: TGCAGCGTCCCCAGGGGAGCGGGAGGCGGCAATGAGCAGTTCTTC; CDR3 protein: CSVPRGAGGGNEQFF
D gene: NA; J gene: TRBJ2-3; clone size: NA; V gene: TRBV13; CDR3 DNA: TGTGCCAGCAGCGTCCGGGGAAGCACAGATACGCAGTATTTT; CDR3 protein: CASSVRGSTDTQYF
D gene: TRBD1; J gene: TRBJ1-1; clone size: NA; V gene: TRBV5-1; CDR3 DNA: TGCGCCAGCAGCCTAACAGGGGGCGACACTGAAGCTTTCTTT; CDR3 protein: CASSLTGGDTEAFF
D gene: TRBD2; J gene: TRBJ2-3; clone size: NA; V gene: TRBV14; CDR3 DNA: TGTGCCAGCAGCCTGGGACTAGCGGGAGGAAATACGCAGTATTTT; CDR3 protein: CASSLGLAGGNTQYF
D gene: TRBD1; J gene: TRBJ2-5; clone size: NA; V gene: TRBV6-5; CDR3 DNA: TGTGCCAGCAGTTACTCAGGGACAGGGATAAAGACCCAGTACTTC; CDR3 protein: CASSYSGTGIKTQYF
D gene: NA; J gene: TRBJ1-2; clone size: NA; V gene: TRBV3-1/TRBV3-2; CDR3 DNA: TGTGCCAGCAGCCCCCGGGGGGTAGAAGGCTACACCTTC; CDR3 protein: CASSPRGVEGYTF
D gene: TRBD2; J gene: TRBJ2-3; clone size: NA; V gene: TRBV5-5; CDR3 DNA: TGTGCCAGCAGCCTAACCTCGACTAGCGTCCCTAGCACAGATACGCAGTATTTT; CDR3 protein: CASSLTSTSVPSTDTQYF
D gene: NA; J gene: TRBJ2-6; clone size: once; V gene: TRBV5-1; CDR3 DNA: TGCGCCAGCAAGATCCAGGGCTCTGGGGCCAACGTCCTGACTTTC; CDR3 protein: CASKIQGSGANVLTF
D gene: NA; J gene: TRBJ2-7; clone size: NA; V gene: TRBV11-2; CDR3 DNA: TGTGCCAGCAGCTTAGGACAGCTCTTCTACGAGCAGTACTTC; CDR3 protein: CASSLGQLFYEQYF
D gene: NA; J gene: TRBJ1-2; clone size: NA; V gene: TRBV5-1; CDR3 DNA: TGCGCCAGCAGCTCGGCAGGGGACCTTAGCTATGGCTACACCTTC; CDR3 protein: CASSSAGDLSYGYTF
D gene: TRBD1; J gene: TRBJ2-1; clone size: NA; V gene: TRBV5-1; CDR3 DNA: TGCGCCAGCAGCTTGGAAGGACAGGGCATGGGCTCCTACAATGAGCAGTTCTTC; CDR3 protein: CASSLEGQGMGSYNEQFF
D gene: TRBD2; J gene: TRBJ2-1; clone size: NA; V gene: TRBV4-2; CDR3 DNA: TGTGCCAGCAGCCAACTTTACCTAGCGGGAGCTTACAATGAGCAGTTCTTC; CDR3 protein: CASSQLYLAGAYNEQFF
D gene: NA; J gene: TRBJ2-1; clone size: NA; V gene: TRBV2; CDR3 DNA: TGTGCCAGCAGTGAGCCGGCCCCGGGAGTTTCTACGGGCAATGAGCAGTTCTTC; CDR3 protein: CASSEPAPGVSTGNEQFF
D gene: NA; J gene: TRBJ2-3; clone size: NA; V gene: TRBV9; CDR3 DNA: TGTGCCAGCAGCGTAGACGTGAGCCCAGATACGCAGTATTTT; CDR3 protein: CASSVDVSPDTQYF
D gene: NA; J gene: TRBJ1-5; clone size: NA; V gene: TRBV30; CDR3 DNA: TGTGCCTGGAGCGCCGGGAGCAATCAGCCCCAGCATTTT; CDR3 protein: CAWSAGSNQPQHF
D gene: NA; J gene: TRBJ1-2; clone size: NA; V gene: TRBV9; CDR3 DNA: TGTGCCAGCAGCTCCATGTCGTGGGGGGGTGAGGAGAGTGGCTACACCTTC; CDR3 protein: CASSSMSWGGEESGYTF
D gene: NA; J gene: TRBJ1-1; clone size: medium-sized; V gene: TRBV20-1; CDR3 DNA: TGCAGTGCTGGTGGCGGCGGGAGGAAAGGCACTGAAGCTTTCTTT; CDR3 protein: CSAGGGGRKGTEAFF
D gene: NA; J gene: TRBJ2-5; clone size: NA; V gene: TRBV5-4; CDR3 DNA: TGTGCCAGCAGCTTTACAGGGTACCAAGAGACCCAGTACTTC; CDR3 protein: CASSFTGYQETQYF
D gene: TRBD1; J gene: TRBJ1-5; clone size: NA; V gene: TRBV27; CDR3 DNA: TGTGCCAGCAGTGCCCGACAGGGGAGTCAGCCCCAGCATTTT; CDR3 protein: CASSARQGSQPQHF
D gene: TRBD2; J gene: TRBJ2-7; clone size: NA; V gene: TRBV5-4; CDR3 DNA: TGTGCCAGCAGCTTGAGGACTAGCGGATTCTACGAGCAGTACTTC; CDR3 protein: CASSLRTSGFYEQYF
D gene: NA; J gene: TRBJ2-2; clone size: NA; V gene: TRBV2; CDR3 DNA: TGTGCCAGCAGTTTCTTTCCCGTATCCGGGGAGCTGTTTTTT; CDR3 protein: CASSFFPVSGELFF
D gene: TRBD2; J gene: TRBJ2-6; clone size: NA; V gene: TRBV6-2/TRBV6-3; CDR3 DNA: TGTGCCAGCAGTTTAGAAGCGGGAGGGCCCCCTGGGGCCAACGTCCTGACTTTC; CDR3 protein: CASSLEAGGPPGANVLTF
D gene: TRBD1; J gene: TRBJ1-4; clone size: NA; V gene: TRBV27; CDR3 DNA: TGTGCCAGCAGTTTAGGCCAGGGGGGTGAAAAACTGTTTTTT; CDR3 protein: CASSLGQGGEKLFF
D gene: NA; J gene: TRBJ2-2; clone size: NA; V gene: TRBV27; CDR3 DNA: TGTGCCAGCAGTTTTTCGACAGGGAACACCGGGGAGCTGTTTTTT; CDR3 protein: CASSFSTGNTGELFF